These 16 T cell receptor beta chains were all obtained from the same sample, sequenced in a study of tumor-infiltrating lymphocytes in primary liver carcinoma. Germline DNA was also extracted, while the blood RNA originated from unsorted whole blood. A primer in the constant region served to generate TCR beta cDNA from 500 to 600 ng of total RNA. Three nested multiplex PCR rounds, a slightly modified ARM-PCR, produced the libraries for TCR beta. The two initial PCR rounds, around 10 cycles each, used TRBV1-TRBV30 forward and C-beta reverse primers. TCRdb ran MiXCR on the multiplex PCR reads and lists one entry per CDR3 protein. This sample has just over 300,000 distinct CDR3 sequences; 45% to 70% occur once, and the top ten carry over 15%. Sample: peripheral blood. These receptors all stem from a young woman with primary liver carcinoma and hepatitis B virus infection.

Concerning this clonotype: The junction does not match germline at one end; this may be a read error. The CDR3 DNA reads as TGTGCCAACAGCCGCAGCGGATTTGAAGCTTTCTTC. Protein: CANSRSGFEAFF. V is TRBV6-2 or TRBV6-3 and J is TRBJ1-1; D gene ambiguous. Germline-derived CDR1 and CDR2 are MNHEY and SVGEGT. The CDR3 contains 12 residues.

A remark on this clonotype: The junction departs from the called germline gene at one end, perhaps through a read error. V gene TRBV11-2 combines with J gene TRBJ2-7; 8 nucleotides match TRBD2. Germline loops: CDR1 SGHAT, CDR2 FQNNGV. The CDR3 covers 15 residues. The CDR3: CASRRPGLGSHEQYF. CDR3 sequence (DNA): TGTGCCAGCAGGAGACCGGGACTAGGGTCCCACGAACAGTACTTC.

This clonotype turned up a few times. The chain employs TRBV7-9 and TRBJ2-2, with D tentatively TRBD2 (5 bases). The CDR3 is made up of 15 amino acids. From germline, CDR1 is SEHNR and CDR2 FQNEAQ (reference sequence). The V gene lost 4 bases and the J gene lost 6 bases, with 15 bases spanning the gap. The CDR3 DNA follows: TGTGCCAGCAGCTACTGGTCCCTCGGGGCCGGGGAGCTGTTTTTT. This encodes CASSYWSLGAGELFF.

As for this clonotype: This could be a read error, since a much larger clone is one nucleotide away. The V and J genes are TRBV29-1 and TRBJ2-1; D is unresolved. The V gene's germline CDR1 is SQVTM and CDR2 ANQGSEA. This CDR3 spans 10 amino acids. Written as DNA, the CDR3 is TGCAGCGGTGGTGACAATGGGCAGTTCTTC. This encodes CSGGDNGQFF.

The chain links TRBV24-1 to TRBJ2-3, with a possible D match to TRBD2 (5 bases). This CDR3 comprises 13 residues. Looked up from germline, CDR1 is KGHDR and CDR2 is SFDVKD. Trimming removed 3 bases at V and 6 bases at J, with 9 bases between. Here the CDR3 reads CATSDPPGDTQYF. CDR3 nucleotides: TGTGCCACCAGTGATCCGCCGGGGGATACGCAGTATTTT.

The V and J genes are TRBV5-6 and TRBJ2-1; 8 nucleotides line up with TRBD1. The CDR3 sequence is 14 residues long. The germline gives CDR1 SGHDT, CDR2 YYEEEE. Losses at the gene ends were 1 base for V and 9 bases for J; bases not matched to a gene: 6. The CDR3 DNA is TGTGCCAGCAGCTTGATACAGGGGGGAGGTGAGCAGTTCTTC. Amino acids: CASSLIQGGGEQFF.

As concerns this clonotype: The junction departs from germline at one end; a sequencing error may be responsible. The rearrangement links TRBV6-1 to TRBJ2-1; D is unclear. The CDR3 contains 14 residues. The germline V gene has CDR1 MNHNS and CDR2 SASEGT. The CDR3 DNA follows: TGTACCAGTAGGCGCTTCCTCGACGCCTCCGAGCAGTTCTTC. As protein: CTSRRFLDASEQFF.

There are many counts of this clonotype. V usage is TRBV11-2 and J usage is TRBJ2-5; 10 bases map to TRBD1. This CDR3 contains 16 residues. From germline, CDR1 is SGHAT and CDR2 FQNNGV. J lost 5 bases, V lost 5 bases, and 11 bases had no gene match. This CDR3 reads CASSPDRGRLSETQYF. The CDR3 DNA sequence: TGTGCCAGCAGCCCAGACAGGGGGCGCTTGTCGGAGACCCAGTACTTC.

In its sample, this clonotype was seen a few times. With a much larger clone just one base away, this may be a read error. The V gene is TRBV6-1, the J gene TRBJ1-1; D might be TRBD1 (5 bases). Trimming took 4 bases from V and 4 from J, leaving 10 bases between them. The CDR3 length is 13 residues. Per germline, CDR1 MNHNS and CDR2 SASEGT. In DNA, the CDR3 is TGTGCCAGCAGTGTCAGGGTGGTCACTGAAGCTTTCTTT. Translating it yields CASSVRVVTEAFF.

Points on this clonotype: In this CDR3 the conserved last residue, phenylalanine or tryptophan, is missing, so a read error is likely. The chain carries TRBV6-5 and TRBJ1-6; D is unresolved. In germline, CDR1 is MNHEY, CDR2 SVGAGI. V lost 2 bases to trimming and J lost 7 bases, with 9 bases between them. The CDR3 loop spans 14 amino acids. As DNA, the CDR3 is TGTGCCAGCAGTTACCTGAACATGAATTCACCCCTCCACCTT. Its protein is CASSYLNMNSPLHL.

Notes on this clonotype: It may be a read error: a sequence one base away is much more abundant. The rearrangement joins TRBV12-3 or TRBV12-4 to TRBJ2-1; a possible D gene is TRBD2 (6 bases). This CDR3 comprises 14 residues. With 11 bases removed from V and 6 bases from J, the gap between germline ends came to 20 bases. The CDR3 loop reads CAGTPPTRPNEQFF. The CDR3 DNA sequence: TGTGCCGGCACCCCACCGACTAGGCCCAATGAGCAGTTCTTC.

A remark on this clonotype: One end of the junction is discordant with germline, which a read error may explain. The V gene is TRBV11-2, the J gene TRBJ2-7; D is perhaps TRBD1 or TRBD2 (5 bases each). Per germline, CDR1 SGHAT and CDR2 FQNNGV. This CDR3 comprises 14 residues. CDR3 loop: CASSLGGRGYDQYF. CDR3 DNA sequence: TGTGCTAGCAGCTTAGGAGGCCGGGGCTACGATCAGTACTTC.

The chain links TRBV7-9 to TRBJ2-2; the match to TRBD2 covers 11 bases. The CDR3 is 16 residues long. Germline assignment: CDR1 SEHNR and CDR2 FQNEAQ (reference sequence). After removal of 4 bases from V and 5 bases from J, the junction contained 6 bases not matched to a gene. CDR3 region: CASSWGLAVSTGELFF. The CDR3 DNA sequence: TGTGCCAGCAGCTGGGGACTAGCGGTAAGTACCGGGGAGCTGTTTTTT.

Turning to this clonotype: This could be a read error, since a much larger clone is one nucleotide away. The J gene is TRBJ1-2, the V gene TRBV6-1; tentative D call: TRBD1 (5 bases). Trimming shortened V by 4 bases and J by 4 bases, and 19 bases separated the two germline ends. The CDR3 has 16 amino acids. Germline lookup yields CDR1 MNHNS and CDR2 SASEGT. CDR3 in DNA: TGTGCCAGCAGTGGGGCAGGGCGGAGGGGTATCTATGGCTACACCTTC. Encoded protein: CASSGAGRRGIYGYTF.

V and J are TRBV7-8 and TRBJ2-2; D might be TRBD1 or TRBD2, each matching 6 bases. The CDR3 spans 16 residues. Germline lookup yields CDR1 SGHVS and CDR2 FQNEAQ. The germline V and J ends were trimmed by 2 bases and 5 bases, with 15 bases remaining between them. The CDR3 DNA is TGTGCCAGCAGCTTATTTAGATTAGGGGGGACCGGGGAGCTGTTTTTT. It codes for CASSLFRLGGTGELFF.

This clonotype was seen many times. This chain uses TRBV29-1 with TRBJ1-1, with D unclear. The CDR3 consists of 14 residues. Germline V gene lookup returns CDR1 SQVTM and CDR2 ANQGSEA. Trimming took 5 bases from V and 1 from J, leaving 14 bases between them. The CDR3 bases are TGCAGCGTTTGGACCGGCCAGCGGAACACTGAAGCTTTCTTT. Translation: CSVWTGQRNTEAFF.